This TCR beta chain comes out of a study of blood T cell repertoires in COVID-19. In the study overall: COVID-19 samples from acute and convalescent phases originated in the United States, Italy and Spain. The analysed material was cDNA or gDNA that came from T cells, B-cell-depleted T cells, or PBMCs.

Per the original data handling: Amplified reference gene primers provided the basis for estimating nucleated cell counts. Profiling relied on immunoSEQ multiplex PCR, and the TCRdb table lists in-frame clones only, not all of them. V, J and clone size are taken as reported in that table, and D and trimming were inferred from the DNA itself. This repertoire shows approximately 140,000 clones, less than 90% found once; its top ten account for about 1.5%. This clonotype originated in a man in his sixties with acute or convalescent COVID-19. Sample: peripheral blood.

CDR3 region: CASTLSDMVGTEAFF. CDR3 bases: TGTGCCAGCACCCTTTCCGACATGGTAGGCACTGAAGCTTTCTTT. V is TRBV6-6 and J is TRBJ1-1; D unresolved. The CDR3 extends over 15 amino acids. Trimming took off 7 bases at V and 4 bases at J, with 19 bases between the two ends. Germline values: CDR1 MNHNY, CDR2 SVGAGI (reference sequence).